This paragraph reports one T cell receptor beta chain. Its recognized antigen is unknown. The record has no base qualities; no much larger clone is one base away. Library construction relied on the immunoSEQ multiplex PCR assay. For the multiplex PCR, a mixture combining 60 forward primers for TCR Vbeta segments and 13 reverse primers for TCR Jbeta segments was used. The CDR3 region of rearranged TCR beta genes was amplified from genomic DNA by a multiplex PCR assay. The amplified TCR beta libraries were sequenced on the Illumina HiSeq System as 87-base-pair reads. The source study handled its data this way. A later analysis counted around 72 million unique TCR beta chains across the 500 to 850 repertoires, and 10 million to 11 million of these chains were shared by at least two donors. To remove PCR and sequencing errors, raw reads were error-corrected and collapsed into unique sequences using a nearest-neighbor algorithm that merged closely related sequences. V, D and J gene segments were assigned by aligning CDR3 sequences to IMGT reference sequences. Each retained sequence needed at least a six-nucleotide match to both a V gene segment and a J gene segment. Rearrangements were called productive when the CDR3 lacked stop codons and stayed in frame with V and J; all others were non-productive. CDR3 was defined by IMGT convention, running from the second conserved V-encoded cysteine to the conserved J-encoded phenylalanine. The earlier analysis of fewer than 750 of the donors excluded sequences that lacked an unambiguous match to a single V gene segment. In an earlier analysis of 500 to 750 of the donors, V segments were called functional above 56.7% productive rearrangements and were called segregating when the between-donor standard deviation exceeded 5%. A statistical classification framework was built for diagnosing cytomegalovirus status from the catalog of TCR beta chain sequences. A later analysis assigned V and J genes by comparing TCR nucleotide sequences with IMGT/GENE-DB human TR gene sequences. The TCRdist pipeline was used in a later analysis to assign CDR3 sequences and most-parsimonious VDJ recombination scenarios. A later analysis defined each TCR beta chain by its CDR3 amino acid sequence plus V-gene family, and excluded reads lacking a unique V-gene family. In a later analysis, 450 to 600 highly shared, low-generation-probability nucleotide sequences were removed to address suspected cross-contamination and a sequencing artifact. A later analysis calculated a clonal expansion index for each public chain from normalized within-repertoire ranks of inferred template counts. In a later analysis, generation probabilities were computed with a VDJ recombination model fitted to out-of-frame rearrangements, and the resulting probabilities were checked against IGoR. In a later analysis, hypergeometric tests were used to score TCR-TCR, TCR-HLA and TCR-CMV co-occurrence, with a repertoire-size bias correction applied to TCR pairs. In a later analysis, false discovery rates were estimated by permuting HLA or CMV assignments 20 times. In a later analysis, co-occurring TCRs were grouped using DBSCAN, and TCRdist sequence similarity was added for clustering within HLA-allele-positive subsets. Repertoires with fewer than 30,000 or more than 120,000 public chains, plus five repertoires with anomalous nucleotide sharing, were excluded from co-occurrence clustering. TCRdb carries this immuneACCESS record with in-frame sequences only. Its versions omit some clonotypes, under half of them owing to an unresolved V gene in the studies checked, with the rest unexplained. The V and J calls and clone size come from that table; D and trimming were worked out from the DNA. This sample holds approximately 100,000 clones; 74% were observed only once. The ten largest account for 1.8% of the sample.

This sample is drawn from a study of cytomegalovirus exposure and HLA in healthy donors (dated by TCRdb to 2017 to 2019). For the wider study: An earlier analysis of 587 of the donors reported approximately 260 Gb of sequence data and 90 million to 120 million unique TCR beta sequences obtained from some 200 million T cells. Around 320 gigabases of sequencing data and some 85 million unique TCR sequences were included in an early release covering around 650 HLA-typed donors. Of the approximately 370 genotyped donors, approximately 81% were placed in the genetic ancestry cluster associated with self-reported Caucasian donors. The aim of the study was to test whether cataloging public T cell receptors could identify signatures of past pathogen exposure. The study used immunosequencing to profile the T cell repertoires of several hundred subjects and linked those repertoires to cytomegalovirus serostatus. In addition to the first cohort of roughly 700 subjects, a separate validation cohort of 120 different subjects was used. High-throughput TCR immunosequencing, statistical association of individual TCRs with disease status, and machine learning were combined to predict cytomegalovirus infection status. In a later analysis, previously published TCR beta repertoires from 550 to 750 donors were re-analyzed and high-resolution HLA genotyping was added so that TCR occurrence patterns could be studied. In the later analysis, no new phenotypic data were used to find candidate immune exposures; instead, reliance was placed on TCR beta sequences and their occurrence across donors. An earlier analysis of around 640 of the donors used high-throughput TCR beta sequencing to judge whether each TCR beta V gene segment behaved as functional or pseudogenic. Alongside the repertoire data, information on donor age, sex, ethnicity and CMV serostatus was compiled. A later genetic analysis took genome-wide SNP genotypes for about three fifths of the 666 donors and used that subset as a discovery cohort. Every repertoire in the discovery cohort had been generated on one and the same sequencing platform. HLA typing covered class I and class II loci at four-digit resolution. Typing coverage varied by locus: about 629-640 donors for A, B, C, DRB1 and DQB1; 500 to 550 for DQA1; around 610 for DPA1; approximately 450 for DPB1. A handful of DR-DQ haplotypes were handled as single units for association and clustering because linkage in the cohort was strong. On average, over 200,000 unique TCR beta nucleotide sequences were sequenced per donor among about 400 genotyped donors of the cohort, with roughly 18% of those sequences being non-productive. The study at large found these results: Because HLA typing was unavailable for some donors at each locus, only the typed subset was used in association tests. The 87-base-pair reads could not distinguish some IMGT-functional V segments, including TRBV6-2 and TRBV6-3, so those segments were excluded. A later genetic analysis associated a missense DCLRE1C variant with V-gene and J-gene trimming of TCR beta chains, and an independent cohort replicated the association. A later genetic analysis reported fewer N-insertions in productive TCRs among donors in an Asian-associated ancestry cluster than the approximately 670-donor mean. In a later analysis, TCR association rates were found to vary across HLA loci, with the most associated TCRs seen for DRB1 alleles and the fewest for HLA-C alleles. According to the authors, the approach could potentially be generalized to other disease states and immunological phenotypes. According to a later analysis, most CMV-associated TCR beta chains appeared to be HLA-restricted, and the HLA associations seemed to be driven largely by CMV exposure. A later analysis associated 17,000 or so TCR beta sequences with specific HLA alleles at a false discovery rate of 0.05. A further reported finding was that TCR beta sequences accurately predicted the HLA-A and HLA-B alleles for most subjects in the first cohort. Roughly 17 rarely observed V segments, including chromosome 9 orphons, were excluded from the earlier analysis of some 590 of the donors because counts were too low. Cytomegalovirus status was reported to be diagnosed by the classifier with high specificity and sensitivity in both the original and validation cohorts. A later analysis found that HLA-associated TCR beta chains were more clonally expanded and had lower generation probabilities than equally common non-associated chains. Linkage disequilibrium might explain the correlated functional status among segregating V segments, but an unknown experimental factor could not be excluded. A group of highly shared sequence variants was considered likely to be a technical artifact of the sequencing pipeline. Strong co-occurrence of HLA alleles, especially DR and DQ, made assigning TCR associations to individual alleles difficult. The cohort was sequenced for TCR beta chains only, and without alpha or paired-chain data the features that could be detected were limited. A total of fewer than 200 TCR beta chains were listed by the study as associated with cytomegalovirus. In vitro tests confirmed that three of the cytomegalovirus-associated TCR beta chains recognize cytomegalovirus antigens. According to a later analysis, parvovirus B19, influenza, CMV and Epstein-Barr virus appeared linked to several top co-occurrence clusters. Roughly uniform sequencing depth across donors was assumed in presence/absence analyses, although this assumption may not hold. For the cohort, immune exposure information was limited to CMV serostatus. Most TCR sequences were seen in very few donors, while some public TCRs were found in many individuals. In an earlier analysis of 587 of the donors, most TCR beta V segments appeared in productive rearrangements about 87% or about 30% of the time, broadly matching IMGT annotations.

The CDR3 starts with the cysteine, ends with the phenylalanine, and has 20 residues. The entry retains the CDR3 DNA only, 60 bases that are in frame from base 1. Trimming removed 5 bases from V and 3 bases from J; the gene matches leave 19 bases unexplained. The germline V gene gives CDR1 as SGHVS and CDR2 as FQNEAQ. In total, 500 to 700 healthy bone marrow donors made up the cohort. At the time of sampling, all cohort members were nominally healthy, though unrecorded immune exposures were likely present. The donor tested CMV seronegative, placing the donor among the roughly 350 seronegative members of the cohort. Each donor provided a peripheral blood sample, and peripheral blood mononuclear cells were used for TCR beta sequencing. The Qiagen DNeasy Blood Extraction Kit was used to extract genomic DNA from the blood cell samples.

The rearrangement combines TRBV7-8 with TRBJ2-1; 10 central bases correspond to TRBD1. The sample was PBMCs. The TCR sequence derives from a male donor in good health and CMV-seronegative. The sequenced DNA: TGTGCCAGCAGCCGTAATGAGGGACAGGGGACCTATAGGGGCTACAATGAGCAGTTCTTC. Translated, it gives CASSRNEGQGTYRGYNEQFF.